The 14 T cell receptor beta chains presented below share a single source sample, sequenced in a study of blood T cell repertoires in COVID-19. Using immunoSEQ multiplex PCR, the repertoire was profiled, and TCRdb retains in-frame clones only, with some absent. The table includes about 110,000 clones, around 90% detected once. The sample consisted of peripheral blood. The receptors stem from a woman aged 50 to 60 with active or convalescent COVID-19.

This chain connects TRBV28 to TRBJ2-1; D is perhaps TRBD2 (6 bases). Between the trimmed V and J ends, which lost 2 bases and 8 bases, there was a span of 19 bases. The germline gives CDR1 MDHEN, CDR2 SYDVKM. The CDR3 runs to 16 residues. CDR3 loop: CASSLTGRGGGDEQFF. CDR3 nucleotide sequence: TGTGCCAGCAGTTTAACGGGTCGTGGGGGAGGAGATGAGCAGTTCTTC.

This clone appeared once. This chain uses TRBV6-5 with TRBJ2-7, with 8 bases lining up with TRBD1. V lost 2 bases and J lost 6; bases outside the gene matches: 6. The CDR3 loop spans 14 amino acids. CDR1 and CDR2 (germline): MNHEY, SVGAGI. The CDR3: CASSYGRGLFEQYF. CDR3 DNA sequence: TGTGCCAGCAGTTACGGCAGGGGGCTGTTCGAGCAGTACTTC.

In its sample, this clone was seen a few times. V is TRBV27 and J is TRBJ2-2; 8 bases agree with TRBD1. The V segment lost 4 bases and the J segment 3 bases; nucleotides outside the gene matches: 7. The V gene's germline CDR1 is MNHEY and CDR2 SMNVEV (reference sequence). This CDR3 contains 16 residues. DNA of the CDR3: TGTGCCAGCAGTTCAACCGGGACAGGATACACCGGGGAGCTGTTTTTT. Translating it yields CASSSTGTGYTGELFF.

This chain links TRBV7-8 with TRBJ1-1; D remains ambiguous. This CDR3 region has 13 residues. In germline, CDR1 is SGHVS, CDR2 FQNEAQ. Trimming removed 6 bases at V and 5 bases at J, with 13 bases between. For the CDR3, the DNA is TGTGCCAGCAGGGCACCATGGGAGACTGAAGCTTTCTTT. Its protein is CASRAPWETEAFF. Together with reference TRBV7-8 and TRBJ1-1, the CDR3 gives the full variable domain: GAGVSQSPRYKVAKRGQDVALRCDPISGHVSLFWYQQALGQGPEFLTYFQNEAQLDKSGLPSDRFFAERPEGSVSTLKIQRTQQEDSAVYLCASRAPWETEAFFGQGTRLTVV.

This rearrangement joins TRBV29-1 to TRBJ2-1; 14 positions agree with TRBD2. The junction had 7 bases not matched to a gene; V was cut back by 6 bases and J by 9 bases. Germline CDR1 and CDR2: SQVTM and ANQGSEA. The CDR3 consists of 14 residues. This CDR3 is CSVVGLAGVTEQFF. The CDR3 region has the DNA TGCAGCGTAGTGGGACTAGCGGGAGTCACTGAGCAGTTCTTC.

This rearrangement joins TRBV2 to TRBJ2-5; D possibly corresponds to TRBD2 (5 bases). Per germline, CDR1 SNHLY and CDR2 FYNNEI. The CDR3 has 13 residues. V was pared by 4 bases and J by 14 bases, with 20 bases between. CDR3 amino acids: CASSVQDYFTFYF. The DNA for the CDR3 is TGTGCCAGCAGTGTCCAAGACTATTTTACCTTCTACTTC.

The rearrangement links TRBV9 to TRBJ2-6, with 7 bases identical to TRBD2. V was pared by 0 bases and J by 2 bases, with 20 bases of the junction left unmatched. CDR3 length equals 22 residues. CDR1 SGDLS and CDR2 YYNGEE come from the germline V gene. CDR3 DNA sequence: TGTGCCAGCAGCGTAGGTCCGGCGGGAGATAGGTCTCATACCCCTGGGGCCAACGTCCTGACTTTC. Its translation is CASSVGPAGDRSHTPGANVLTF.

The rearrangement links TRBV19 to TRBJ2-1; TRBD2 matches 9 bases. This CDR3 has 14 amino acids. Germline V gene lookup returns CDR1 LNHDA and CDR2 SQIVND (reference sequence). V trimming: 8 bases; J trimming: 7 bases; junction bases outside the gene matches: 9. The CDR3 sequence is CASSSGRTLNEQFF. In nucleotides, the CDR3 is TGTGCCAGTTCCAGCGGGAGGACGCTGAATGAGCAGTTCTTC.

The chain carries TRBV18 and TRBJ2-5; D gene unclear. The germline CDR1 and CDR2 sequences are KGHSH and LQKENI. V lost 6 bases, J lost 4 bases, and 6 bases lay in between. This CDR3 contains 11 residues. Here the CDR3 reads CASSPSETQYF. As DNA, the CDR3 is TGTGCCAGCTCCCCGTCAGAGACCCAGTACTTC.

V gene TRBV12-3 or TRBV12-4 combines with J gene TRBJ2-7, with D possibly matching TRBD1 (5 bases). This CDR3 has 13 amino acids. V dropped 2 bases and J dropped 4 bases, with 9 bases sitting between them. The CDR3 DNA reads as TGTGCCAGCAGTTTAATCGCAGGGTACGAGCAGTACTTC. Amino acid sequence: CASSLIAGYEQYF.

The rearrangement links TRBV29-1 to TRBJ1-2, with unresolved D. The V and J ends lost 3 bases and 8 bases respectively, with 13 bases between them. CDR3 length equals 12 residues. CDR1 SQVTM and CDR2 ANQGSEA come from the germline V gene. The CDR3 protein is CSVDRGSEGYTF. The CDR3 DNA reads TGCAGCGTTGACCGAGGGAGCGAAGGCTACACCTTC.

This sequence joins TRBV28 and TRBJ1-2; TRBD1 matches at 7 bases. CDR1 and CDR2 from the germline V gene are MDHEN and SYDVKM. The CDR3 extends over 18 amino acids. The J segment lost 4 bases and the V segment lost 6 bases, leaving 20 bases of the junction unmatched. This CDR3 is CASRNLAPQLYRGYGYTF. The CDR3 DNA reads TGTGCCAGCAGAAATTTAGCTCCCCAGCTGTACAGGGGCTATGGCTACACCTTC.

This rearrangement joins TRBV5-6 to TRBJ1-4; the D is unclear. V lost 1 base to trimming and J lost 3 bases, with 7 bases between them. CDR1 is SGHDT, CDR2 YYEEEE, per germline. The length of the CDR3 is 14 residues. In nucleotides, the CDR3 is TGTGCCAGCAGCTTGCGCGGAGCTAATGAAAAACTGTTTTTT. This sequence encodes CASSLRGANEKLFF.

The rearrangement joins TRBV7-9 to TRBJ2-7, with unresolved D. The CDR3 sequence is 15 residues long. Germline CDR1 reads SEHNR; CDR2 reads FQNEAQ (reference sequence). V lost 1 base and J 8 bases, leaving 18 bases between the germline ends. CDR3 region: CASSLGNLGRPKQYF. The CDR3, as DNA: TGTGCCAGCAGCTTAGGGAATCTAGGTAGACCAAAGCAGTACTTC.